These 19 T cell receptor beta chains share one sample of origin, sequenced in a study of blood T cell repertoires in COVID-19. This table comes from immunoSEQ multiplex PCR, and its TCRdb copy is limited to in-frame clones, with some not included. The table has 25,000 to 35,000 clones, around nine tenths seen once. Sequenced: peripheral blood. The receptors come from a human donor in a cohort sampled during active COVID-19. The donor label of this sample is uncertain.

To note about this clone: The junction departs from the called germline gene at one end, perhaps through a read error. The CDR3 reads CASSGSSGSQF. DNA for the CDR3: TGTGCCAGCAGTGGCTCTAGCGGGAGTCAGTTC. V usage is TRBV25-1 and J usage is TRBJ2-7; 10 bases align to TRBD2. The germline gives CDR1 MGHDK, CDR2 SYGVNS. The CDR3 is 11 amino acids.

This chain's CDR3 is CASSKTPGTSGSIGTGELFF. The CDR3 DNA reads TGTGCCAGCAGCAAAACCCCTGGGACTAGCGGGAGTATAGGTACCGGGGAGCTGTTTTTT. The chain combines TRBV21-1 with TRBJ2-2; the D call TRBD2 from the table was never checked on the DNA. TRBV21-1 is a documented pseudogene. The CDR3 extends over 20 amino acids.

This clone occurred once. The chain recombines TRBV19 with TRBJ2-1; 12 bases are shared with TRBD2. After removal of 3 bases from V and 8 bases from J, the junction contained 11 bases not matched to a gene. Germline V gene sequence: CDR1 LNHDA, CDR2 SQIVND (reference sequence). The CDR3 is 17 residues long. This chain's CDR3 is CASSMLVPTSGSHEQFF. CDR3 bases: TGTGCCAGTAGTATGTTAGTCCCGACTAGCGGGAGCCATGAGCAGTTCTTC.

This chain connects TRBV12-5 to TRBJ1-2; D perhaps matches TRBD1 (5 bases). V dropped 3 bases and J dropped 4 bases, with 12 bases sitting between them. The CDR3 sequence is 14 residues long. CDR1 is LGHNT and CDR2 is FRNRAP in the germline V gene. This chain's CDR3 is CASGFVDRSYGYTF. CDR3 sequence (DNA): TGTGCTAGTGGTTTCGTAGACAGATCCTATGGCTACACCTTC.

This chain joins TRBV6-1 and TRBJ2-5, with TRBD2 matching over 13 bases. The CDR3 spans 16 residues. Germline CDR1 is MNHNS and CDR2 is SASEGT. The J segment lost 5 bases and the V segment lost 4 bases, leaving 7 bases of the junction unmatched. The DNA of the CDR3 is TGTGCCAGCAGTGGGACTAGCGGGAGTCGTCTGGAGACCCAGTACTTC. Its translation: CASSGTSGSRLETQYF.

V is TRBV6-5 and J is TRBJ1-2; D unclear. This CDR3 spans 15 amino acids. CDR1 MNHEY and CDR2 SVGAGI come from the germline V gene. V dropped 7 bases and J dropped 2 bases, with 17 bases sitting between them. The CDR3 sequence: CASTLPSTGNYGYTF. CDR3 in DNA: TGTGCCAGCACCCTACCGTCAACGGGAAACTATGGCTACACCTTC.

The gene calls are TRBV19 and TRBJ2-7; 8 nucleotides match TRBD2. J lost 1 base, V lost 7 bases, and 9 bases had no gene match. The CDR3 consists of 15 residues. Germline V CDR1 and CDR2: LNHDA, SQIVND (reference sequence). The CDR3 region is CASKEKAGASYEQYF. The DNA for the CDR3 is TGTGCCAGTAAAGAAAAAGCGGGAGCGTCCTACGAGCAGTACTTC.

The J gene is TRBJ2-2, the V gene TRBV5-1; weak D call: TRBD1 (5 bases). Looked up from germline, CDR1 is SGHRS and CDR2 is YFSETQ. This CDR3 spans 17 amino acids. The ends were cut back, 0 bases at V and 5 bases at J, with 17 bases in the middle. CDR3 nucleotide sequence: TGCGCCAGCAGCTTGGCCCCCCAGCGACAGACTACCGGGGAGCTGTTTTTT. Translated, it gives CASSLAPQRQTTGELFF.

J is TRBJ2-1 and V is TRBV9; 8 bases are a match to TRBD2. The germline CDR1 and CDR2 sequences are SGDLS and YYNGEE. There are 16 residues in the CDR3. Trimming cost V 2 bases and J 5 bases; bases outside gene matches: 9. CDR3 DNA sequence: TGTGCCAGCAGCGTCGGGGGGGCGGCCTCGGACAATGAGCAGTTCTTC. It yields the protein CASSVGGAASDNEQFF.

This clone was seen only once. The rearrangement links TRBV6-2 or TRBV6-3 to TRBJ2-3; D call uncertain. This CDR3 is 12 amino acids long. V lost 4 bases and J 5 bases, leaving 7 bases between the germline ends. The germline V gene has CDR1 MNHEY and CDR2 SVGEGT. The CDR3, as DNA: TGTGCCAGCAGTTCTTCCGTAGATACGCAGTATTTT. Protein sequence: CASSSSVDTQYF.

This chain links TRBV5-4 with TRBJ2-7; D perhaps matches TRBD1 (5 bases). Trimming shortened V by 1 base and J by 5 bases, and 10 bases separated the two germline ends. The CDR3 is 13 residues long. CDR1 and CDR2 from the germline V gene are SGHNT and YYREEE (reference sequence). The CDR3 DNA reads TGTGCCAGCAGCTTGTTCAGGGTCAACGAGCAGTACTTC. Residues: CASSLFRVNEQYF.

The genes are TRBV20-1 and TRBJ1-1; D is ambiguous. CDR1 and CDR2 from the germline V gene are DFQATT and SNEGSKA (reference sequence). This CDR3 spans 11 amino acids. CDR3 DNA: TGCAGGGCCATATGGAGCACTGAAGCTTTCTTT. This encodes CRAIWSTEAFF.

The V gene is TRBV9, the J gene TRBJ2-2, with D perhaps matching TRBD2 (6 bases). The germline V gene has CDR1 SGDLS and CDR2 YYNGEE. With 0 bases removed from V and 5 bases from J, the gap between germline ends came to 11 bases. This CDR3 has 15 amino acids. CDR3 loop: CASSVDGRSTGELFF. The CDR3, as DNA: TGTGCCAGCAGCGTAGACGGGAGAAGTACCGGGGAGCTGTTTTTT.

This chain connects TRBV24-1 to TRBJ2-5; 8 bases match TRBD2. Germline V gene lookup returns CDR1 KGHDR and CDR2 SFDVKD. The CDR3 runs to 16 residues. V lost 4 bases and J lost 1; bases outside the gene matches: 7. CDR3 nucleotides: TGTGCCACCAGTGACCCGGGACTAGTGGCCCAAGAGACCCAGTACTTC. Protein sequence: CATSDPGLVAQETQYF.

As to this clone: The junction differs from germline at one of its ends, possibly a read error. This chain connects TRBV30 to TRBJ1-3; 7 nucleotides line up with TRBD1. Germline lookup yields CDR1 GTSNPN and CDR2 SVGIG (reference sequence). The CDR3 has 14 residues. The chain's CDR3 is CAWRFPFRDSQTNF. CDR3 nucleotide sequence: TGTGCCTGGAGGTTTCCCTTCCGGGACAGCCAGACGAATTTT.

CDR3 nucleotides: TGTGCCAGCAGTGATTCAGGGCGCTATGGCTACACCTTC. Translated, it gives CASSDSGRYGYTF. This chain connects TRBV6-1 to TRBJ1-2, with a weak D call TRBD1 (5 bases). V was clipped by 3 bases and J by 4 bases, with 9 bases between them. CDR3 length: 13 residues. Germline assignment: CDR1 MNHNS and CDR2 SASEGT.

Of note for this clone: At one boundary the junction diverges from the germline segment, which might be a read error. The V call is TRBV28, the J call TRBJ2-3; tentative D call: TRBD2 (6 bases). This CDR3 contains 14 residues. Germline lookup yields CDR1 MDHEN and CDR2 SYDVKM. CDR3 coding DNA: TGTGCCACCAGTTTGCCGGGGGACACAGATACGCAGTATTTT. Amino acids: CATSLPGDTDTQYF.

This chain connects TRBV6-1 to TRBJ2-5, with 16 nucleotides matching TRBD2. The CDR3 has 16 amino acids. Germline V gene lookup returns CDR1 MNHNS and CDR2 SASEGT. V gave up 3 bases and J gave up 4 bases; unmatched junction bases: 2. This CDR3 reads CASSDGTSGRVETQYF. Here the CDR3 DNA reads TGTGCCAGCAGTGACGGGACTAGCGGGAGGGTAGAGACCCAGTACTTC.

Only a few counts were recorded for this clone. J is TRBJ1-1 and V is TRBV10-1; no definite D call. The germline CDR1 and CDR2 sequences are WNHNN and SYGVQD (reference sequence). Trimming pared 2 bases from V and 4 bases from J, leaving 8 bases between. This CDR3 is built from 13 residues. The CDR3, as DNA: TGCGCCAGCAGTGAGGGCCGGGGCACTGAAGCTTTCTTT. It encodes CASSEGRGTEAFF.